The 16 T cell receptor beta chains reported below all come from one sample, sequenced in a study of T cell clonality in common variable immunodeficiency. Findings of the study overall: In common variable immunodeficiency, TCR beta chains reportedly carried fewer deletions and N-nucleotide insertions.

The antigens these receptors bind are not known. Sequenced by immunoSEQ multiplex PCR; TCRdb stores in-frame clones only, minus some. Recorded here are approximately 20,000 clones, with no singletons, and the ten leading clones hold under 25%. Material for sequencing was peripheral blood mononuclear cells. Every receptor here comes from a human donor with common variable immunodeficiency.

This clone was picked up many times. The CDR3 end falls 3 residues outside the read, so it is completed with the germline J gene. The J gene is TRBJ2-7, the V gene TRBV10-3, with 9 bases fitting TRBD1. CDR1 ENHRY and CDR2 SYGVKD come from the germline V gene. The CDR3 is made up of 14 amino acids. V shed 1 base and J 2 bases; nucleotides not matched to a gene: 0. The covered CDR3 bases are TGTGCCATCAGTGAGTACAGGGGGCCCTACGAG. Its protein product is CAISEYRGPYE. The whole CDR3 reads CAISEYRGPYEQYF.

At least ten counts were recorded for this clone. The CDR3 reads CASSYSRGGVEAFF. The covered CDR3 bases are TGTGCCAGCAGTTACTCGAGAGGGGGTGTTGAA. The V call is TRBV6-2 or TRBV6-3, the J call TRBJ1-1; maybe TRBD1 (6 bases). Sequencing ends 3 residues short of the CDR3 end; the germline J gene provides the rest. Per the germline V gene, CDR1 is MNHEY and CDR2 is SVGEGT. V was trimmed by 0 bases and J by 7 bases, leaving 12 bases between them. The CDR3 extends over 14 amino acids.

The chain's CDR3 is CASSAGTGTQYF. The CDR3 DNA, read in part, is TGTGCCAGCAGCGCGGGGACGGGGACC. J is TRBJ2-5 and V is TRBV5-5, with TRBD2 as a possible D gene (6 bases). The CDR3 is cut off 3 residues early in the read; its end comes from the germline J gene. With 4 bases removed from V and 7 bases from J, the gap between germline ends came to 11 bases. The CDR3 spans 12 residues. Germline V gene data show CDR1 as SGHKS and CDR2 as YYEKEE (reference sequence). Full variable domain (outside the CDR3, taken from reference TRBV5-5 and TRBJ2-5): DAGVTQSPTHLIKTRGQQVTLRCSPISGHKSVSWYQQVLGQGPQFIFQYYEKEERGRGNFPDRFSARQFPNYSSELNVNALLLGDSALYLCASSAGTGTQYFGPGTRLLVL.

Worth noting for this clone: The CDR3 goes on 3 residues after the read ends, and that part is filled in from the germline J gene. The chain carries TRBV2 and TRBJ1-1; D unresolved. Looked up from germline, CDR1 is SNHLY and CDR2 is FYNNEI. V was clipped by 1 base and J by 0 bases, with 9 bases between them. This CDR3 spans 15 amino acids. The sequenced part of the CDR3 DNA is TGTGCCAGCAGTGAAGAGGGTACAATGAACACTGAA. This sequence encodes CASSEEGTMNTE. The full CDR3 reads CASSEEGTMNTEAFF. Full variable domain (outside the CDR3, taken from reference TRBV2 and TRBJ1-1): EPEVTQTPSHQVTQMGQEVILRCVPISNHLYFYWYRQILGQKVEFLVSFYNNEISEKSEIFDDQFSVERPDGSNFTLKIRSTKLEDSAMYFCASSEEGTMNTEAFFGQGTRLTVV.

This clone was observed a handful of times. The CDR3 end lies 3 residues beyond the end of the read and is filled in from the germline J gene. V gene TRBV30 combines with J gene TRBJ2-5, with unresolved D. V lost 2 bases to trimming and J lost 7 bases, with 8 bases between them. This CDR3 contains 11 residues. Germline V gene sequence: CDR1 GTSNPN, CDR2 SVGIG (reference sequence). The CDR3 loop is CAWSPSGTQYF. The CDR3 DNA, read in part, is TGTGCCTGGAGTCCCTCAGGGACC.

This clone was observed a handful of times. Read coverage stops 3 residues before the CDR3 terminus; the germline J gene supplies the remainder. The chain combines TRBV6-4 with TRBJ1-4, with no clear D. Deletions cut 2 bases from V and 0 bases from J, with 13 bases between. This CDR3 has 17 residues. From germline, CDR1 is MRHNA and CDR2 SNTAGT. The part of the CDR3 DNA that was read is TGTGCCAGCAGTGACAGGGTCCGAGGTTCAACTAATGAAAAA. Its translation: CASSDRVRGSTNEK. The full CDR3 is CASSDRVRGSTNEKLFF.

In its sample, this clone was seen a few times. Partial CDR3 DNA: TGTGCCAGCAGCTTAGAGGCAGATACG. This codes for CASSLEADT. The full CDR3 protein is CASSLEADTQYF. The chain couples TRBV7-9 to TRBJ2-3, with D hard to call. The read is 3 residues too short to cover the CDR3 end, so that end is filled in from the germline J gene. The V and J ends lost 1 base and 4 bases respectively, with 3 bases between them. The CDR3 totals 12 residues. Germline CDR1 reads SEHNR; CDR2 reads FQNEAQ (reference sequence). The full variable domain, its missing parts supplied by reference TRBV7-9 and TRBJ2-3, is DTGVSQNPRHKITKRGQNVTFRCDPISEHNRLYWYRQTLGQGPEFLTYFQNEAQLEKSRLLSDRFSAERPKGSFSTLEIQRTEQGDSAMYLCASSLEADTQYFGPGTRLTVL.

With respect to this clone: The DNA ends 3 residues before the CDR3 does, and the rest of the CDR3 is filled in from the germline J gene. V and J are TRBV7-8 and TRBJ1-4, with D hard to call. The ends were cut back, 5 bases at V and 7 bases at J, with 8 bases in the middle. Germline CDR1 is SGHVS and CDR2 is FQNEAQ. The CDR3 runs 12 residues. CDR3 loop: CASSAGVEKLFF. The covered CDR3 bases are TGTGCCAGCAGCGCGGGAGTTGAAAAA.

This clone was counted only a few times. The read finishes 3 residues shy of the CDR3 end, and the germline J gene is used to complete it. The gene calls are TRBV13 and TRBJ2-7; no clear D. V was cut by 6 bases and J by 6 bases, with 15 bases left in between. This CDR3 is 13 amino acids long. In germline, CDR1 is PRHDT, CDR2 FYEKMQ (reference sequence). CDR3 DNA, as far as it was read: TGTGCCAGCAGTTCCCGACATAACTTCGAG. It encodes CASSSRHNFE. The complete CDR3 protein is CASSSRHNFEQYF.

There are a few counts of this clone. The read halts 3 residues ahead of the CDR3 end, with the missing end drawn from the germline J gene. The chain has TRBV7-2 and TRBJ2-1; weak D call: TRBD2 (6 bases). The CDR3 length is 15 residues. V lost 5 bases to trimming and J lost 8 bases, with 19 bases between them. CDR1 is SGHTA and CDR2 is FQGNSA in the germline V gene. CDR3 DNA (partial): TGTGCCAGCAGCCCCGGGACTGCCCCTTACTATGAG. It translates to CASSPGTAPYYE. The complete CDR3 protein is CASSPGTAPYYEQFF.

As for this clone: The DNA ends 3 residues before the CDR3 does, and the rest of the CDR3 is filled in from the germline J gene. The chain has TRBV18 and TRBJ2-7, with 9 bases fitting TRBD2. CDR1 is KGHSH, CDR2 LQKENI, per germline. The CDR3 spans 16 residues. V lost 2 bases, J lost 5 bases, and 10 bases stayed unmatched. The sequenced CDR3 bases are TGTGCCAGCTCACCATTTTGGAGCGGCGGGGGGGACGAG. Its protein is CASSPFWSGGGDE. The entire CDR3 sequence reads CASSPFWSGGGDEQYF.

This clone appeared a few times. The DNA ends 3 residues before the CDR3 does, and the rest of the CDR3 is filled in from the germline J gene. The chain links TRBV7-9 to TRBJ1-2; 10 nucleotides line up with TRBD1. V lost 7 bases, J lost 3 bases, and 5 bases stayed unmatched. CDR3 length equals 14 residues. Germline CDR1 is SEHNR and CDR2 is FQNEAQ (reference sequence). The sequenced CDR3 bases are TGTGCCAGCATCAAGGGGACAGGGGACTATGGC. As protein: CASIKGTGDYG. The whole CDR3 is CASIKGTGDYGYTF.

In this sample, this clone turned up a few times. Coverage ceases 3 residues before the CDR3 finishes, and the germline J gene fills in the end. The rearrangement links TRBV19 to TRBJ1-2, with TRBD1 identical over 7 bases. This CDR3 comprises 14 residues. From germline, CDR1 is LNHDA and CDR2 SQIVND (reference sequence). V was pared by 5 bases and J by 4 bases, with 7 bases of the junction left unmatched. CDR3 sequence: CASSVRGQPYGYTF. The part of the CDR3 DNA that was read is TGTGCCAGTAGTGTTCGGGGACAGCCCTATGGC.

In its sample, this clone was seen many times. The read ends 3 residues early relative to the CDR3; the germline J gene fills the gap. The rearrangement links TRBV30 to TRBJ1-4; 7 bases are a match to TRBD1. The V gene's germline CDR1 is GTSNPN and CDR2 SVGIG (reference sequence). This CDR3 has 12 amino acids. The chain's CDR3 is CAWSEGQKKLFF. The CDR3 bases that were read are TGTGCCTGGAGTGAGGGACAGAAGAAA. The full variable domain, rest sourced from reference TRBV30 and TRBJ1-4, is SQTIHQWPATLVQPVGSPLSLECTVEGTSNPNLYWYRQAAGRGLQLLFYSVGIGQISSEVPQNLSASRPQDRQFILSSKKLLLSDSGFYLCAWSEGQKKLFFGSGTQLSVL.

Concerning this clone itself: The sequence runs out 3 residues before the end of the CDR3; the remainder is reconstructed from the germline J gene. V gene TRBV19 combines with J gene TRBJ2-2; 7 nucleotides align to TRBD1. The CDR3 spans 17 residues. CDR1 and CDR2 from the germline V gene are LNHDA and SQIVND (reference sequence). J lost 0 bases, V lost 5 bases, and 9 bases had no gene match. This CDR3 is CASSSKRDRPNTGELFF. Incomplete CDR3 DNA: TGTGCCAGTAGTTCCAAACGGGACAGACCGAACACCGGGGAG.

This clone was counted many times. The read terminates 3 residues before the CDR3 end, so the remaining end is supplied by the germline J gene. V is TRBV2 and J is TRBJ1-1; 7 bases match TRBD1. This CDR3 has 13 residues. Germline loops: CDR1 SNHLY, CDR2 FYNNEI. V shed 6 bases and J 4 bases; nucleotides not matched to a gene: 5. The chain's CDR3 is CASSQGEGTEAFF. The DNA read from the CDR3 is TGTGCCAGCAGCCAGGGGGAGGGCACTGAA.